This T cell receptor (beta chain) was recovered during a study of cytomegalovirus exposure and HLA in healthy donors. In the study overall: Earlier findings included roughly 120 million unique TCR beta sequences obtained from 180 million or so T cells.

Amplification used 60 Vbeta primers and 13 Jbeta primers. Libraries were prepared by immunoSEQ multiplex PCR; TCRdb keeps only in-frame clonotypes and omits some of them. The table lists 100,000 to 150,000 clones, 84% of them singletons. Points from the study as a whole: A list of 150 to 200 TCR beta chains associated with cytomegalovirus was given. It is likely that the observed cluster of highly shared sequence variants was a sequencing artifact. What TCR beta sequences reportedly achieved was accurate prediction of HLA-A and HLA-B alleles in most subjects.

A word on this clone: Its matching antigen is unknown.

The specimen was PBMCs. The sequence came from a man aged 45-60 years in good health and CMV-seronegative.

The CDR3 DNA sequence: TGTGCCAGCAGCCTTGGACAGGGGACGGAGCTGTTTTTT. Its translation is CASSLGQGTELFF. The chain uses TRBV5-6 and TRBJ2-2, with 9 bases aligning to TRBD1. V was pared by 4 bases and J by 10 bases, with 5 bases of the junction left unmatched. CDR1 and CDR2 from the germline V gene are SGHDT and YYEEEE. The CDR3 consists of 13 residues.